The 7 T cell receptor beta chains reported below all come from one sample, sequenced in a study of CD8+ T cells in alopecia areata. cDNA reverse transcribed from extracted RNA served as the sequencing template. Profiling relied on immunoSEQ multiplex PCR, and the TCRdb table lists in-frame clones only, not all of them. The data contain 90,000 to 100,000 clones, around 38% of them seen just once; the ten biggest clones take up approximately 1.5%. Input material: CD4+ T cells sorted from blood. All receptors come from a human donor with alopecia areata.

The V gene is TRBV6-1, the J gene TRBJ2-5; D gene unclear. The V end lost 1 base, the J end lost 5 bases, and 8 bases lay between the germline ends. This CDR3 region has 13 residues. CDR1 is MNHNS, CDR2 SASEGT, per germline. The CDR3 here is CASSEVGEETQYF. CDR3 DNA: TGTGCCAGCAGTGAAGTGGGTGAGGAGACCCAGTACTTC.

This clone was counted a few times. This chain connects TRBV5-6 to TRBJ2-1, with 13 bases lining up with TRBD2. CDR3 length: 16 amino acids. Germline V gene data show CDR1 as SGHDT and CDR2 as YYEEEE. The junction had 5 bases not matched to a gene; V was cut back by 1 base and J by 7 bases. CDR3 nucleotides: TGTGCCAGCAGCTTGCGGACTAGCGGGGGTATGAATGAGCAGTTCTTC. Its translation: CASSLRTSGGMNEQFF. The full variable domain, with the rest looked up from reference TRBV5-6 and TRBJ2-1, is DAGVTQSPTHLIKTRGQQVTLRCSPKSGHDTVSWYQQALGQGPQFIFQYYEEEERQRGNFPDRFSGHQFPNYSSELNVNALLLGDSALYLCASSLRTSGGMNEQFFGPGTRLTVL.

CDR3 sequence (DNA): TGTGCCAGCAGCGCGGAGGCGGGAGGGGAAGAGACCCAGTACTTC. Its translation is CASSAEAGGEETQYF. The gene calls are TRBV9 and TRBJ2-5; TRBD2 agrees at 9 bases. With 3 bases clipped from V and 3 bases from J, the junction kept 6 bases outside the gene matches. Looked up from germline, CDR1 is SGDLS and CDR2 is YYNGEE. The CDR3 length is 15 residues. Supplemented by reference TRBV9 and TRBJ2-5, the full variable domain reads DSGVTQTPKHLITATGQRVTLRCSPRSGDLSVYWYQQSLDQGLQFLIQYYNGEERAKGNILERFSAQQFPDLHSELNLSSLELGDSALYFCASSAEAGGEETQYFGPGTRLLVL.

The V gene is TRBV2, the J gene TRBJ2-7; D is uncertain. V lost 5 bases and J 3 bases, leaving 20 bases between the germline ends. Germline V gene lookup returns CDR1 SNHLY and CDR2 FYNNEI. The CDR3 runs to 16 residues. The CDR3 DNA follows: TGTGCCAGCAGTTTGGAGCCCGACCCCATATACTACGAGCAGTACTTC. Its translation is CASSLEPDPIYYEQYF.

DNA for the CDR3: TGTGCCAGCAGTCCCGTGACAGCTAATTCACCCCTCCACTTT. It encodes CASSPVTANSPLHF. The rearrangement joins TRBV25-1 to TRBJ1-6; possibly TRBD1 for D (5 bases). Germline V gene data show CDR1 as MGHDK and CDR2 as SYGVNS. The CDR3 runs to 14 residues. V lost 5 bases to trimming and J lost 6 bases, with 11 bases between them. The variable domain in full, with the rest retrieved from reference TRBV25-1 and TRBJ1-6, is EADIYQTPRYLVIGTGKKITLECSQTMGHDKMYWYQQDPGMELHLIHYSYGVNSTEKGDLSSESTVSRIRTEHFPLTLESARPSHTSQYLCASSPVTANSPLHFGNGTRLTVT.

The chain is built from TRBV30 and TRBJ1-2, with 11 bases fitting TRBD1. CDR1 GTSNPN and CDR2 SVGIG come from the germline V gene (reference sequence). Trimming cost V 6 bases and J 4 bases; bases outside gene matches: 7. This CDR3 region has 14 residues. DNA for the CDR3: TGTGCCTGCCTTGGGACAGGGGGGTTCTATGGCTACACCTTC. Its translation: CACLGTGGFYGYTF. Filled out from reference TRBV30 and TRBJ1-2, the complete variable domain reads SQTIHQWPATLVQPVGSPLSLECTVEGTSNPNLYWYRQAAGRGLQLLFYSVGIGQISSEVPQNLSASRPQDRQFILSSKKLLLSDSGFYLCACLGTGGFYGYTFGSGTRLTVV.

The chain carries TRBV28 and TRBJ2-7; D possibly corresponds to TRBD1 (6 bases). The CDR3 is 14 residues long. Germline CDR1 reads MDHEN; CDR2 reads SYDVKM. V was pared by 3 bases and J by 3 bases, with 12 bases between. For the CDR3, the DNA is TGTGCCAGCAGTTTCCCGGGACAATTCTACGAGCAGTACTTC. Residues: CASSFPGQFYEQYF.